A selection of T cell receptor beta chains follows, all from one sample in a study of blood T cell repertoires in COVID-19. Measured with immunoSEQ multiplex PCR; TCRdb has only the in-frame clones, and not every one. This table holds some 260,000 clones, roughly 87% found once. The specimen was peripheral blood. The receptors shown here come from a man younger than 30 with active or convalescent COVID-19. CDR3s include the opening cysteine and the closing phenylalanine or tryptophan. D genes are given only for firm matches. Clone size is stated in some rows and not others, as once, few, many or a class when expanded.

abundance: NA; j_gene: TRBJ1-6; v_gene: TRBV18; d_gene: NA; len: 13; CDR3aa: CASSRGVNSPLHF; CDR3nt: TGTGCCAGCTCACGGGGGGTCAATTCACCCCTCCACTTT
abundance: NA; j_gene: TRBJ2-1; v_gene: TRBV5-1; d_gene: TRBD1; len: 16; CDR3aa: CASSPDRGRRYNEQFF; CDR3nt: TGCGCCAGCAGCCCGGACAGGGGGCGCAGGTACAATGAGCAGTTCTTC
abundance: NA; j_gene: TRBJ2-5; v_gene: TRBV7-2; d_gene: TRBD2; len: 14; CDR3aa: CASTIAGGKETQYF; CDR3nt: TGTGCCAGCACGATAGCGGGAGGAAAAGAGACCCAGTACTTC
abundance: NA; j_gene: TRBJ2-2; v_gene: TRBV3-1/TRBV3-2; d_gene: NA; len: 12; CDR3aa: CASRPGAGELFF; CDR3nt: TGTGCCAGCAGACCCGGGGCCGGGGAGCTGTTTTTT
abundance: NA; j_gene: TRBJ2-3; v_gene: TRBV5-1; d_gene: NA; len: 14; CDR3aa: CASSLDSSTDTQYF; CDR3nt: TGCGCCAGCAGCTTGGACAGTAGCACAGATACGCAGTATTTT
abundance: NA; j_gene: TRBJ2-3; v_gene: TRBV7-2; d_gene: TRBD1; len: 17; CDR3aa: CASSTDGQGVSTDTQYF; CDR3nt: TGTGCCAGCAGCACAGACGGACAGGGGGTGAGCACAGATACGCAGTATTTT
abundance: NA; j_gene: TRBJ2-3; v_gene: TRBV4-2; d_gene: NA; len: 16; CDR3aa: CASSRNRAEDEDTQYF; CDR3nt: TGTGCCAGCAGCCGCAACAGGGCCGAGGACGAGGATACGCAGTATTTT
abundance: once; j_gene: TRBJ1-5; v_gene: TRBV6-5; d_gene: NA; len: 13; CDR3aa: CASTTRGGGPQHF; CDR3nt: TGTGCCAGCACCACACGGGGAGGAGGGCCCCAGCATTTT
abundance: NA; j_gene: TRBJ2-5; v_gene: TRBV7-8; d_gene: TRBD2; len: 14; CDR3aa: CASSNGGGQETQYF; CDR3nt: TGTGCCAGCAGTAATGGGGGGGGGCAAGAGACCCAGTACTTC
abundance: NA; j_gene: TRBJ1-6; v_gene: TRBV27; d_gene: NA; len: 14; CDR3aa: CASRFLAENSPLHF; CDR3nt: TGTGCCAGCAGATTTCTGGCAGAAAATTCACCCCTCCACTTT
abundance: once; j_gene: TRBJ1-5; v_gene: TRBV19; d_gene: NA; len: 14; CDR3aa: CASAIQGINQPQHF; CDR3nt: TGTGCCAGTGCAATACAGGGTATCAATCAGCCCCAGCATTTT
abundance: NA; j_gene: TRBJ1-6; v_gene: TRBV6-5; d_gene: NA; len: 15; CDR3aa: CASNPRQDYNSPLHF; CDR3nt: TGTGCCAGCAACCCGAGACAGGATTATAATTCACCCCTCCACTTT
abundance: NA; j_gene: TRBJ2-1; v_gene: TRBV9; d_gene: NA; len: 15; CDR3aa: CASGANSASYNEQFF; CDR3nt: TGTGCCAGCGGGGCCAACTCCGCCTCTTACAATGAGCAGTTCTTC
abundance: NA; j_gene: TRBJ1-2; v_gene: TRBV2; d_gene: NA; len: 16; CDR3aa: CASSEAGEGLNYGYTF; CDR3nt: TGTGCCAGCAGTGAAGCGGGGGAGGGGCTAAACTATGGCTACACCTTC
abundance: NA; j_gene: TRBJ1-2; v_gene: TRBV24-1; d_gene: TRBD1; len: 13; CDR3aa: CATSEQGPYGYTF; CDR3nt: TGTGCCACCAGTGAACAGGGGCCCTATGGCTACACCTTC
abundance: NA; j_gene: TRBJ2-1; v_gene: TRBV11-2; d_gene: TRBD2; len: 19; CDR3aa: CASSLVSGSPPGPYNEQFF; CDR3nt: TGTGCCAGCAGCTTAGTTAGCGGGAGCCCACCCGGTCCCTACAATGAGCAGTTCTTC
abundance: NA; j_gene: TRBJ2-7; v_gene: TRBV11-2; d_gene: NA; len: 15; CDR3aa: CASSNPGQLQVEQYF; CDR3nt: TGTGCCAGCAGCAACCCCGGACAGCTCCAGGTCGAGCAGTACTTC
abundance: NA; j_gene: TRBJ2-5; v_gene: TRBV24-1; d_gene: NA; len: 15; CDR3aa: CATSDSPPGGETQYF; CDR3nt: TGTGCCACCAGTGATTCGCCACCGGGTGGGGAGACCCAGTACTTC
abundance: NA; j_gene: TRBJ2-7; v_gene: TRBV15; d_gene: NA; len: 14; CDR3aa: CATSSGVTGYEQYF; CDR3nt: TGTGCCACCAGCAGCGGGGTCACGGGCTACGAGCAGTACTTC
abundance: NA; j_gene: TRBJ2-5; v_gene: TRBV7-2; d_gene: TRBD1; len: 16; CDR3aa: CASSFAGTGGWETQYF; CDR3nt: TGTGCCAGCAGCTTTGCCGGGACAGGGGGCTGGGAGACCCAGTACTTC
abundance: once; j_gene: TRBJ2-7; v_gene: TRBV6-6; d_gene: NA; len: 11; CDR3aa: CASSYAAGKYF; CDR3nt: TGTGCCAGCAGTTACGCGGCAGGGAAGTACTTC
abundance: NA; j_gene: TRBJ2-1; v_gene: TRBV19; d_gene: NA; len: 15; CDR3aa: CASANGLAVYNEQFF; CDR3nt: TGTGCCAGTGCTAATGGGCTAGCAGTATACAATGAGCAGTTCTTC
abundance: NA; j_gene: TRBJ1-5; v_gene: TRBV28; d_gene: NA; len: 14; CDR3aa: CASRTAHSNQPQHF; CDR3nt: TGTGCCAGCAGGACAGCCCATAGCAATCAGCCCCAGCATTTT
abundance: NA; j_gene: TRBJ2-3; v_gene: TRBV5-1; d_gene: NA; len: 13; CDR3aa: CASVTVPGDTQYF; CDR3nt: TGCGCCAGCGTCACCGTGCCCGGTGATACGCAGTATTTT
abundance: NA; j_gene: TRBJ2-1; v_gene: TRBV5-4; d_gene: TRBD2; len: 14; CDR3aa: CASSQRGGDNEQFF; CDR3nt: TGTGCCAGCAGTCAGCGGGGGGGGGACAATGAGCAGTTCTTC
abundance: NA; j_gene: TRBJ2-7; v_gene: TRBV19; d_gene: TRBD2; len: 15; CDR3aa: CASSMISGRANEQYF; CDR3nt: TGTGCCAGTAGTATGATCAGCGGGAGGGCCAACGAGCAGTACTTC
abundance: NA; j_gene: TRBJ1-3; v_gene: TRBV18; d_gene: TRBD1; len: 15; CDR3aa: CASSQYRGPGNTIYF; CDR3nt: TGTGCCAGCTCACAGTACAGGGGGCCGGGAAACACCATATATTTT
abundance: few; j_gene: TRBJ1-2; v_gene: TRBV4-3; d_gene: NA; len: 13; CDR3aa: CASSHERNYGYTF; CDR3nt: TGCGCCAGCAGCCATGAGAGAAACTATGGCTACACCTTC
abundance: few; j_gene: TRBJ2-7; v_gene: TRBV4-3; d_gene: NA; len: 15; CDR3aa: CASSRYRDTSYEQYF; CDR3nt: TGCGCCAGCAGCCGATACCGGGACACTTCCTACGAGCAGTACTTC
abundance: NA; j_gene: TRBJ2-1; v_gene: TRBV6-8; d_gene: NA; len: 15; CDR3aa: CASSPLRVLYNEQFF; CDR3nt: TGTGCCAGCAGTCCCCTCCGGGTCTTGTACAATGAGCAGTTCTTC
abundance: NA; j_gene: TRBJ1-6; v_gene: TRBV6-5; d_gene: NA; len: 14; CDR3aa: CASQGSAYNSPLHF; CDR3nt: TGTGCCTCTCAGGGGAGCGCCTATAATTCACCCCTCCACTTT
abundance: NA; j_gene: TRBJ2-1; v_gene: TRBV7-3; d_gene: TRBD1; len: 12; CDR3aa: CASSDRADEQFF; CDR3nt: TGTGCCAGCAGCGACAGGGCCGATGAGCAGTTCTTC
abundance: NA; j_gene: TRBJ1-2; v_gene: TRBV15; d_gene: NA; len: 13; CDR3aa: CATSRERGLSYTF; CDR3nt: TGTGCCACCAGCAGAGAGCGGGGGCTAAGCTACACCTTC
abundance: NA; j_gene: TRBJ2-2; v_gene: TRBV7-9; d_gene: NA; len: 13; CDR3aa: CASSSQGTGELFF; CDR3nt: TGTGCCAGCAGCTCACAGGGCACCGGGGAGCTGTTTTTT
abundance: once; j_gene: TRBJ2-3; v_gene: TRBV21-1; d_gene: NA; len: 24; CDR3aa: CASSKKGGPVFAPTEQGPTDTQYF; CDR3nt: TGTGCCAGCAGCAAAAAAGGTGGGCCGGTCTTCGCGCCGACTGAACAGGGCCCCACAGATACGCAGTATTTT
abundance: NA; j_gene: TRBJ2-1; v_gene: TRBV6-6; d_gene: TRBD2; len: 15; CDR3aa: CASSYSGRGNNEQFF; CDR3nt: TGTGCCAGCAGTTATAGCGGGAGAGGGAACAATGAGCAGTTCTTC
abundance: once; j_gene: TRBJ2-7; v_gene: TRBV19; d_gene: TRBD1; len: 14; CDR3aa: CASSSGQGAYEQYF; CDR3nt: TGTGCCAGTAGTTCCGGACAGGGAGCCTACGAGCAGTACTTC
abundance: NA; j_gene: TRBJ1-1; v_gene: TRBV6-6; d_gene: NA; len: 14; CDR3aa: CASSYSARNTEAFF; CDR3nt: TGTGCCAGCAGTTACTCGGCTAGGAACACTGAAGCTTTCTTT
abundance: NA; j_gene: TRBJ2-2; v_gene: TRBV14; d_gene: NA; len: 16; CDR3aa: CASSQDGAGPTGELFF; CDR3nt: TGTGCCAGCAGCCAAGACGGGGCGGGGCCCACCGGGGAGCTGTTTTTT
abundance: few; j_gene: TRBJ1-1; v_gene: TRBV2; d_gene: NA; len: 14; CDR3aa: CASSVSRGGTEAFF; CDR3nt: TGTGCCAGCAGTGTAAGCAGGGGCGGAACTGAAGCTTTCTTT
abundance: NA; j_gene: TRBJ2-7; v_gene: TRBV14; d_gene: TRBD1; len: 13; CDR3aa: CASSQAMTGFMYF; CDR3nt: TGTGCCAGCAGCCAGGCTATGACAGGGTTTATGTACTTC
abundance: NA; j_gene: TRBJ1-1; v_gene: TRBV7-2; d_gene: NA; len: 15; CDR3aa: CASSLDSGSDTEAFF; CDR3nt: TGTGCCAGCAGCTTAGACTCAGGGTCGGACACTGAAGCTTTCTTT
abundance: NA; j_gene: TRBJ2-1; v_gene: TRBV24-1; d_gene: TRBD2; len: 13; CDR3aa: CATARAGANEQFF; CDR3nt: TGTGCCACGGCGCGAGCGGGGGCTAATGAGCAGTTCTTC
abundance: NA; j_gene: TRBJ1-5; v_gene: TRBV30; d_gene: TRBD1; len: 16; CDR3aa: CAWSSQRQGRNQPQHF; CDR3nt: TGTGCCTGGAGTTCCCAAAGACAGGGGAGAAATCAGCCCCAGCATTTT
abundance: NA; j_gene: TRBJ1-2; v_gene: TRBV19; d_gene: TRBD1; len: 16; CDR3aa: CASSPDREGDLYGYTF; CDR3nt: TGTGCCAGTAGCCCGGACAGGGAGGGAGATCTCTATGGCTACACCTTC